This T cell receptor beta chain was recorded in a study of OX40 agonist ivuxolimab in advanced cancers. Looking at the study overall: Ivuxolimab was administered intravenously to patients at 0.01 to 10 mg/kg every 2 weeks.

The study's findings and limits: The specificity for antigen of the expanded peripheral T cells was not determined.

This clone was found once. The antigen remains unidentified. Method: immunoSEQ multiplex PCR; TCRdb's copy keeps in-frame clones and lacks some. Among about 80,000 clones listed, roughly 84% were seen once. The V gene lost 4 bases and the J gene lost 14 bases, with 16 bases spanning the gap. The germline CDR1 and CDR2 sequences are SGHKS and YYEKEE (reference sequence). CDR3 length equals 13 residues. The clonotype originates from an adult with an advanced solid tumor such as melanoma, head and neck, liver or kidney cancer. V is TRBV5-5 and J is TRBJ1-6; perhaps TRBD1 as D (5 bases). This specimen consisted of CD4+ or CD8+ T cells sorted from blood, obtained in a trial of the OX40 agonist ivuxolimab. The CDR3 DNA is TGTGCCAGCAGCCCTACGGTTCAGGGTTCCCTCCACTTT. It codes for CASSPTVQGSLHF.